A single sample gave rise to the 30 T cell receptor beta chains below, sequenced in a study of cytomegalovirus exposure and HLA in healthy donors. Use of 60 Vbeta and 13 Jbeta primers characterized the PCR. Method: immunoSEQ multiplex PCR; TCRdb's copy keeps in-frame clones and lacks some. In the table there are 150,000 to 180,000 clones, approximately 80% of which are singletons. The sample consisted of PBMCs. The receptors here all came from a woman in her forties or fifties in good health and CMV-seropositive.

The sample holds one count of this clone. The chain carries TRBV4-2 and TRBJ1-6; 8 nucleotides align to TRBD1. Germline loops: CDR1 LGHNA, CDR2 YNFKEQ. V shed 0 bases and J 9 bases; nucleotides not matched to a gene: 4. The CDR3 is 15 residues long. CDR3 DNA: TGTGCCAGCAGCCAAGATACAGGGGGAGGTTCACCCCTCCACTTT. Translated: CASSQDTGGGSPLHF.

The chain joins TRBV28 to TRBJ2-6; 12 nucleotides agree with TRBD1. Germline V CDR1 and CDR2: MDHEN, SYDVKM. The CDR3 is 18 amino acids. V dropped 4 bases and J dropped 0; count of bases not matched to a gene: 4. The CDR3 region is CASSSGTGGFSGANVLTF. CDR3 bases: TGTGCCAGCAGTTCCGGGACAGGGGGCTTCTCTGGGGCCAACGTCCTGACTTTC.

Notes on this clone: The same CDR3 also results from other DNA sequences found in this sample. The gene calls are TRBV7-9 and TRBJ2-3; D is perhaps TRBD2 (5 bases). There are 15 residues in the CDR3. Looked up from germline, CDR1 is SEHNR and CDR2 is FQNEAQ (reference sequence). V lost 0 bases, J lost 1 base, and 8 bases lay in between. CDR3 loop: CASSLAPGGTDTQYF. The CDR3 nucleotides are TGTGCCAGCAGCTTAGCCCCCGGGGGCACAGATACGCAGTATTTT.

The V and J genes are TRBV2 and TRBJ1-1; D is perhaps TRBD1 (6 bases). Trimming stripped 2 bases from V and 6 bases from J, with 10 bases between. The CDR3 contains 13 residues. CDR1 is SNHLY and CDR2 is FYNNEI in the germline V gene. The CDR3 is CASSERTAAEAFF. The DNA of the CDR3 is TGTGCCAGCAGTGAACGGACAGCCGCTGAAGCTTTCTTT.

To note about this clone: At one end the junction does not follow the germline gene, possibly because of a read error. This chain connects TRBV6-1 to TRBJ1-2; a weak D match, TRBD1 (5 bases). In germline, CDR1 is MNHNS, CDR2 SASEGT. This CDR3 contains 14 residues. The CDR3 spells CATSDIGSRGGYTF. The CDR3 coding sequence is TGTGCCACCAGTGATATCGGGAGTAGGGGTGGCTACACCTTC.

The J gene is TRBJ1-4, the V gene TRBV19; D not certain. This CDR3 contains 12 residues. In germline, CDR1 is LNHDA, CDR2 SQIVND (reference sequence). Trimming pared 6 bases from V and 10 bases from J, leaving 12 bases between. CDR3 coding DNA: TGTGCCAGTAGAGTCCCGGGAGGAAAACTGTTTTTT. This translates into CASRVPGGKLFF.

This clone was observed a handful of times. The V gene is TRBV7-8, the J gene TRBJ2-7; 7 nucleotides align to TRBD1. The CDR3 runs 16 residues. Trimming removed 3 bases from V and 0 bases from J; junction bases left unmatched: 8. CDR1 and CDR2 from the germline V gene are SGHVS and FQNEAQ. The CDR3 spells CASSFPGQAGSYEQYF. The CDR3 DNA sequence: TGTGCCAGCAGCTTCCCTGGACAGGCAGGCTCCTACGAGCAGTACTTC.

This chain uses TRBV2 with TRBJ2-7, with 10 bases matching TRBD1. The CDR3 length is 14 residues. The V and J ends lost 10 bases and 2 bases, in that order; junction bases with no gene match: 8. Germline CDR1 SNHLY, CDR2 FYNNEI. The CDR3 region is CATKTGGSTYEQYF. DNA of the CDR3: TGTGCCACCAAGACAGGGGGCAGTACCTACGAGCAGTACTTC.

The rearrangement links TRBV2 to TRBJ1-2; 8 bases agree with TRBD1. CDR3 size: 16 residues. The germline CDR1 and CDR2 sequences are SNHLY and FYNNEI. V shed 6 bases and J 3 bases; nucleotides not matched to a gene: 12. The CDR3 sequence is CASSQNQGAQDYGYTF. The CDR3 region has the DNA TGTGCCAGCAGCCAAAACCAGGGGGCGCAGGACTATGGCTACACCTTC.

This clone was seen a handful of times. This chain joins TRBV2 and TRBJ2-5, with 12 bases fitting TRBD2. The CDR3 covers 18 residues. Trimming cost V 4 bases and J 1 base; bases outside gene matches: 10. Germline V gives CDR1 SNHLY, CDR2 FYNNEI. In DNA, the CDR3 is TGTGCCAGCAGTGCACTACTAGCGGGGGGCCTCTCCCAAGAGACCCAGTACTTC. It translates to CASSALLAGGLSQETQYF.

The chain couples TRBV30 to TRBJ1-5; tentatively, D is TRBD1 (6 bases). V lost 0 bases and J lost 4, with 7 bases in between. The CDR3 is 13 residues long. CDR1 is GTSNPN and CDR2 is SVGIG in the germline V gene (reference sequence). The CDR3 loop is CAWSVRGNQPQHF. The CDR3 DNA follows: TGTGCCTGGAGTGTAAGGGGGAATCAGCCCCAGCATTTT.

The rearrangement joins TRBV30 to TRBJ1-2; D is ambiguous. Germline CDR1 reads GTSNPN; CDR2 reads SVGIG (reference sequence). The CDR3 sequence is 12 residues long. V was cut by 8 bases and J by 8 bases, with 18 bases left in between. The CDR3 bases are TGTGCCGGAACAGCCCCGTTCGGCGGCTACACCTTC. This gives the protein CAGTAPFGGYTF. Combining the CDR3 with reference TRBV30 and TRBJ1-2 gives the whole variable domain SQTIHQWPATLVQPVGSPLSLECTVEGTSNPNLYWYRQAAGRGLQLLFYSVGIGQISSEVPQNLSASRPQDRQFILSSKKLLLSDSGFYLCAGTAPFGGYTFGSGTRLTVV.

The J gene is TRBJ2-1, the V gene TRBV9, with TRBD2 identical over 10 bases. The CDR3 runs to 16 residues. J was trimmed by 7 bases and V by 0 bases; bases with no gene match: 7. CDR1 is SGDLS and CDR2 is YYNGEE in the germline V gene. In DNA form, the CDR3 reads TGTGCCAGCAGCGTAGGGCCAGCGGGGGGGGAGAATGAGCAGTTCTTC. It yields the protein CASSVGPAGGENEQFF.

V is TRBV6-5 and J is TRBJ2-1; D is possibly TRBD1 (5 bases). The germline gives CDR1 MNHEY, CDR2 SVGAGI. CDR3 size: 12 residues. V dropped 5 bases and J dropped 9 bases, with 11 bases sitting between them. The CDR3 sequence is CASSPGYGEQFF. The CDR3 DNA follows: TGTGCCAGCAGTCCAGGGTACGGTGAGCAGTTCTTC.

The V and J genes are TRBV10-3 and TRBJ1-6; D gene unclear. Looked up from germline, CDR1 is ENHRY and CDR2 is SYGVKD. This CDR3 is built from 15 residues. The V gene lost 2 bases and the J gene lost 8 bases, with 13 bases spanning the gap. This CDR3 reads CAISELGKGDSPLHF. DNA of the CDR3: TGTGCCATCAGTGAGCTCGGGAAGGGAGATTCACCCCTCCACTTT.

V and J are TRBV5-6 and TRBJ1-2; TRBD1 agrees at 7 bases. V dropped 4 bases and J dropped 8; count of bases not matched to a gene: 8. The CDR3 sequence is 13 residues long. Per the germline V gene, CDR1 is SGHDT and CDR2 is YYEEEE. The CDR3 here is CASSTGQVTGYTF. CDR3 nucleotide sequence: TGTGCCAGCAGCACAGGACAGGTCACAGGCTACACCTTC.

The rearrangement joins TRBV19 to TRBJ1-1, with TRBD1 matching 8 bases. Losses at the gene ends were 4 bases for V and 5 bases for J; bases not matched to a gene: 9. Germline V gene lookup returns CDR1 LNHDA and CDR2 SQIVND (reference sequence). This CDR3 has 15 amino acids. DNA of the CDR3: TGTGCCAGTAGTACCCTCAGGGGGCAGGGGACTGAAGCTTTCTTT. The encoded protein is CASSTLRGQGTEAFF.

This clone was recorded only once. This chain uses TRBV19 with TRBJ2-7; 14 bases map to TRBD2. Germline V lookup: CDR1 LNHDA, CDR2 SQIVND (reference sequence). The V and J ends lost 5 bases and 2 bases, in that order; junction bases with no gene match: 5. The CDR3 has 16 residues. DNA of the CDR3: TGTGCCAGTAGTCCTCTGACTAGCGGGGGGGCCTACGAGCAGTACTTC. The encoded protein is CASSPLTSGGAYEQYF.

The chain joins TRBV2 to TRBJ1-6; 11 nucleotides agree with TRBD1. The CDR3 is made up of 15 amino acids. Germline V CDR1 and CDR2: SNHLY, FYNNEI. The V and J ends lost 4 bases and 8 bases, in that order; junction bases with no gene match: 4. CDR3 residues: CASSAGTGGYSPLHF. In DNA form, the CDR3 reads TGTGCCAGCAGTGCCGGGACAGGGGGATATTCACCCCTCCACTTT.

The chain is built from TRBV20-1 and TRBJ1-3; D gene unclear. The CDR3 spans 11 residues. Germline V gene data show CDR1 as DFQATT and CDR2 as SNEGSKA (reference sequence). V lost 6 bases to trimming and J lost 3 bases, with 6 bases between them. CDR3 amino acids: CSATSGNTIYF. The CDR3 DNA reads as TGCAGTGCCACCAGTGGAAACACCATATATTTT.

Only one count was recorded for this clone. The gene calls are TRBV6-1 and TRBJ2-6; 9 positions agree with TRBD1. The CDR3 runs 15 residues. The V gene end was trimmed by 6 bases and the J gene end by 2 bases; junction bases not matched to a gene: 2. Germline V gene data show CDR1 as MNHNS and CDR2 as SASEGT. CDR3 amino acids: CASSGDRAGANVLTF. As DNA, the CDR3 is TGTGCCAGCAGCGGGGACAGGGCTGGGGCCAACGTCCTGACTTTC.

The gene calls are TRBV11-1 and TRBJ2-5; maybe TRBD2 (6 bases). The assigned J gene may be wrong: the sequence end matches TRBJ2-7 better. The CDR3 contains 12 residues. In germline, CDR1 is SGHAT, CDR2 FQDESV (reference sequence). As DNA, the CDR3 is TGTGCCAGCACGGGGGACTCCTACGAGCAGTACTTC. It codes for CASTGDSYEQYF.

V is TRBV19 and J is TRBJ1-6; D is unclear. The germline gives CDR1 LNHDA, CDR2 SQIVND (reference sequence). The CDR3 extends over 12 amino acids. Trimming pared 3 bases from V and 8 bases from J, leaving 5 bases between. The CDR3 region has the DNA TGTGCCAGTAGTATTGCGGATTCACCCCTCCACTTT. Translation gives CASSIADSPLHF.

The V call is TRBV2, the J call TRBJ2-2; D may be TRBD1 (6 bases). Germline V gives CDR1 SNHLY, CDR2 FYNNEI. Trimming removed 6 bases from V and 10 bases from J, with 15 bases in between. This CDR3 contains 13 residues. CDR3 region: CASSATGPSELFF. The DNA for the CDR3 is TGTGCCAGCAGCGCTACAGGGCCGTCGGAGCTGTTTTTT.

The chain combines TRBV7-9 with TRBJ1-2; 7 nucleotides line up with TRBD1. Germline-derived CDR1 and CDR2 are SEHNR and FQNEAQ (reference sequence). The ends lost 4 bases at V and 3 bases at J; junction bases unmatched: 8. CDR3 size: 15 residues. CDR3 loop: CASSSTGQPDYGYTF. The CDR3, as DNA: TGTGCCAGCAGCTCGACGGGACAGCCCGACTATGGCTACACCTTC.

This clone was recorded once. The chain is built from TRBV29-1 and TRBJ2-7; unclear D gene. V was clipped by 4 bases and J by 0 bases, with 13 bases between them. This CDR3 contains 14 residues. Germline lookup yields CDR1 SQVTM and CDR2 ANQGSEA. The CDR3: CSVVLAWASYEQYF. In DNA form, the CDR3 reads TGCAGCGTTGTACTTGCCTGGGCCTCCTACGAGCAGTACTTC.

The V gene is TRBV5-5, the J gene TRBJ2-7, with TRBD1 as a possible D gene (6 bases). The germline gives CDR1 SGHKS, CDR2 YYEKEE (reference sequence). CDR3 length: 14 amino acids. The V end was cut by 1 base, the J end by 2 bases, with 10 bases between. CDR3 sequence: CASSLSQGTYEQYF. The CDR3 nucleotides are TGTGCCAGCAGCTTGTCACAGGGCACCTACGAGCAGTACTTC. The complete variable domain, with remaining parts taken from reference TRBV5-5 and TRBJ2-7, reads DAGVTQSPTHLIKTRGQQVTLRCSPISGHKSVSWYQQVLGQGPQFIFQYYEKEERGRGNFPDRFSARQFPNYSSELNVNALLLGDSALYLCASSLSQGTYEQYFGPGTRLTVT.

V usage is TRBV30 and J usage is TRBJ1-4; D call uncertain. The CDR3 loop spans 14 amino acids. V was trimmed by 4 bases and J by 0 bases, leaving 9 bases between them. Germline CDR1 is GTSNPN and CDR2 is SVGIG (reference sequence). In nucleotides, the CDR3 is TGTGCCTGGAACCGTGGGCCAACTAATGAAAAACTGTTTTTT. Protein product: CAWNRGPTNEKLFF.

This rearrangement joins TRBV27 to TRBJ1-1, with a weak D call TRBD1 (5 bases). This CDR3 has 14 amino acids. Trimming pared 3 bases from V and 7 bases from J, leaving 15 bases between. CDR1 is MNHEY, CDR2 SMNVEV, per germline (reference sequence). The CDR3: CASSFFSHQGEAFF. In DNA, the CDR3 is TGTGCCAGCAGTTTCTTCTCCCACCAGGGTGAAGCTTTCTTT.

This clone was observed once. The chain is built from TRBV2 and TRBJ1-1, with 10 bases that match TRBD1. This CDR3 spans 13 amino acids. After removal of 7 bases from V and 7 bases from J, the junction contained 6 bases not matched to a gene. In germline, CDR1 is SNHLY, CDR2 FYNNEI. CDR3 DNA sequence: TGTGCCAGCAACGGACAGGGGGATTTTGAAGCTTTCTTT. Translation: CASNGQGDFEAFF.